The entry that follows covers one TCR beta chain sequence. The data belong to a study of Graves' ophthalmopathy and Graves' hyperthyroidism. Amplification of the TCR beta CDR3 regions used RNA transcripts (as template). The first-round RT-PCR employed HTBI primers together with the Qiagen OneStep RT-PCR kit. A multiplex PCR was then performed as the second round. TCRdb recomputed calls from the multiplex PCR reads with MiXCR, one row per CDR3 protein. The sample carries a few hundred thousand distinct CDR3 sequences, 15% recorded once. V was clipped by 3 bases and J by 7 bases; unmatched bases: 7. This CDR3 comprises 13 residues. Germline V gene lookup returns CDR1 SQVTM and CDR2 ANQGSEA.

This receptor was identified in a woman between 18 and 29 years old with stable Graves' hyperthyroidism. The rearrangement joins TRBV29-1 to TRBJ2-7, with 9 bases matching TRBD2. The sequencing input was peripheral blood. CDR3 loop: CSVDSLAGPEQYF. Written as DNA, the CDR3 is TGCAGCGTTGATTCCCTAGCGGGGCCAGAGCAGTACTTC.